The sequence of this T cell receptor (beta chain) was determined in a study of CD8+ T cells in alopecia areata (dated by TCRdb to 2017 to 2018). Concerning the study at large: Treated patients were enrolled in an open-label pilot trial of oral tofacitinib at 5 to 10 mg twice daily for moderate-to-severe alopecia areata. The RNA source kit depended on sample type: the PAXgene miRNA kit for fixed scalp, the miRNeasy kit for PBMCs, and the RNeasy kit for mouse skin. Biopsies were taken from tofacitinib-treated patients at baseline and again at 4 and 24 weeks into treatment, and several of those patients also had a later scalp biopsy. On the human side, TCRbeta sequencing was run on scalp tissue and on sorted CD4+ and CD8+ peripheral blood T cells from healthy controls and from alopecia areata patients with either patchy or totalis/universalis disease. Clonality in the scalp was compared among normal scalp (n=4), patchy alopecia areata scalp (n=8), and alopecia totalis/universalis scalp (n=8). Tofacitinib was given for 6 to 18 months, followed by 6 months of follow-up off drug to assess delayed response and recurrence. Amplification of TCRbeta CDR3 regions was done by immunoSEQ multiplex PCR using 35 Vbeta forward primers and 13 Jbeta reverse primers. High-throughput TCRbeta sequencing was used to examine T cell clonal expansion in alopecia areata in both the C3H/HeJ mouse model and human patients.

What this sample's time point label stands for: baseline before oral tofacitinib. From alopecia areata patients, peripheral blood was collected along with lesional scalp punch biopsies. After PBMCs were isolated by density centrifugation and stained for CD3, CD4 and CD8, a FACSAria was used to sort CD4+ and CD8+ T cells. Including the terminal cysteine and phenylalanine, the CDR3 comprises 14 residues. Only the CDR3 DNA stays, 42 bases, in frame from base 1. Via the germline V gene, CDR1 is SGHRS and CDR2 YFSETQ. Preparation of the library involved the immunoSEQ multiplex PCR assay. RNA was extracted from all samples and reverse transcribed into cDNA, which served as template for TCR sequencing. SuperScript III was used for first-strand cDNA synthesis, primed with a 2:1 mix of oligo-dT and random hexamers. A synthetic immune receptor repertoire was used to measure amplification bias, and any remaining bias was corrected computationally. For the original study's pipeline: Raw reads were preprocessed to remove errors, and CDR3 was defined according to IMGT conventions as the region from the conserved cysteine to phenylalanine. To get clonality, Shannon entropy was normalized by log2 of the number of productive unique TCRs and the result was subtracted from 1. Whether each scalp clone was CD4 or CD8 was inferred by checking scalp TCRbeta sequences against the CD4 and CD8 repertoires from sorted blood. This immuneACCESS table, as held by TCRdb, lists in-frame sequences with V and J called but not all clones. Of the missing ones, under half trace to an unresolved V gene in checked studies; the others have no known cause. That table furnishes V, J and clone size, whereas the DNA furnished D and trimming. The sample yields about 150,000 clones; 75% to 90% were counted once. The ten largest clonotypes hold approximately 16% of the sample.

The paper as a whole reports these results and caveats: Shared TCR sequences between patients were less evident than in mice, which may be partly attributable to HLA diversity in the patient population. Scalp TCR repertoire analysis is complicated because resident alphabeta T cells in normal human skin are also sequenced, whereas mouse skin is dominated by gammadelta T cells. Compared with normal scalp, lesional scalp had higher clonality and more expanded CD8+ clones, particularly in alopecia totalis/universalis, a pattern that suggests antigenic drive.

On this clone itself: What antigen it recognizes has not been identified. One end of the junction does not line up with germline, which may come from a read error.

The chain links TRBV5-1 with TRBJ2-7, with TRBD2 identical over 7 junction bases. Sequenced here: CD8+ T cells sorted from blood, sampled at week 0. The TCR originated in a human donor with alopecia areata. The CDR3 here reads CASSLVTSGASLLF. In nucleotide form, the sequence is TGCGCCAGCAGCTTGGTGACGAGCGGGGCTTCATTACTCTTC.